The 25 T cell receptor beta chains below all came from one sample that was sequenced in a study of T cell changes during pregnancy in multiple sclerosis (dated by TCRdb to about 2019). The receptor library was made with the immunoSEQ multiplex PCR assay. TCRdb limited this immuneACCESS table to in-frame rearrangements with V and J called. A share of clones is missing; checked studies link under half to unresolved V genes, and the rest is unexplained. The sample profile shows tens of thousands of clones; 90% to 95% of them were found once. Of the sample, 3.5% to 4.5% is held by the ten largest clones. The source was CD8+ T cells from peripheral blood mononuclear cells, collected in the second trimester of pregnancy. The receptor source for this set is a female donor with multiple sclerosis, enrolled in a pregnancy study.

The chain recombines TRBV27 with TRBJ2-1; 8 nucleotides line up with TRBD1. Germline trimming cut 4 bases from V and 6 bases from J; bases unmatched to any gene: 5. The germline V gene has CDR1 MNHEY and CDR2 SMNVEV (reference sequence). The CDR3 is made up of 14 amino acids. The DNA for the CDR3 is TGTGCCAGCAGTTCTTCCGGGACAGGCAATGAGCAGTTCTTC. This translates into CASSSSGTGNEQFF.

The rearrangement uses TRBV7-3 and TRBJ1-2, with D maybe TRBD1 (6 bases). The CDR3 is 15 residues long. Germline assignment: CDR1 SGHTA and CDR2 FQGTGA. The V end was cut by 2 bases, the J end by 8 bases, with 18 bases between. The CDR3 protein is CASSLGGPSGEGYTF. The CDR3 nucleotides are TGTGCCAGCAGCTTAGGGGGACCCTCAGGGGAGGGCTACACCTTC.

The chain joins TRBV14 to TRBJ1-2; tentatively, D is TRBD1 (6 bases). This CDR3 has 13 amino acids. Germline CDR1 is SGHDN and CDR2 is FVKESK. V lost 3 bases and J 4 bases, leaving 9 bases between the germline ends. The CDR3 DNA reads as TGTGCCAGCAGCCAGCAGGGGTCCTATGGCTACACCTTC. Translation gives CASSQQGSYGYTF.

The V and J genes are TRBV15 and TRBJ2-4; D gene unclear. Germline CDR1 reads LNHNV; CDR2 reads YYDKDF (reference sequence). Trimming removed 2 bases from V and 0 bases from J, with 14 bases in between. CDR3 length: 17 residues. The chain's CDR3 is CATSRNGRPLAKNIQYF. CDR3 bases: TGTGCCACCAGCAGAAATGGGCGTCCACTAGCCAAAAACATTCAGTACTTC.

The chain combines TRBV15 with TRBJ1-1; tentatively, D is TRBD1 (6 bases). The CDR3 sequence is 14 residues long. The V end lost 1 base, the J end lost 1 base, and 7 bases lay between the germline ends. Germline V gene sequence: CDR1 LNHNV, CDR2 YYDKDF (reference sequence). The CDR3 region is CATSRVGQNTEAFF. Here the CDR3 DNA reads TGTGCCACCAGCAGAGTGGGACAGAACACTGAAGCTTTCTTT.

The chain joins TRBV10-2 to TRBJ1-2; D might be TRBD1 (6 bases). Trimming took off 3 bases at V and 5 bases at J, with 13 bases between the two ends. The germline V gene encodes CDR1 WSHSY and CDR2 SAAADI. The CDR3 is 14 amino acids. This CDR3 is CASSEGAGTYGYTF. In nucleotides, the CDR3 is TGCGCCAGCAGTGAAGGGGCAGGGACATATGGCTACACCTTC.

This clone appeared a few times. V gene TRBV27 combines with J gene TRBJ2-3; tentative D call: TRBD2 (6 bases). The CDR3 totals 15 residues. The germline V gene encodes CDR1 MNHEY and CDR2 SMNVEV (reference sequence). The V gene lost 4 bases and the J gene lost 0 bases, with 11 bases spanning the gap. CDR3 loop: CASSSIAASTDTQYF. The DNA of the CDR3 is TGTGCCAGCAGTTCAATAGCGGCCAGCACAGATACGCAGTATTTT.

The J gene is TRBJ2-3, the V gene TRBV7-9; 10 bases align to TRBD1. V lost 2 bases and J lost 5; bases outside the gene matches: 7. The CDR3 length is 16 residues. Germline lookup yields CDR1 SEHNR and CDR2 FQNEAQ (reference sequence). This CDR3 is CASSLFVGQGQDTQYF. The CDR3 DNA reads TGTGCCAGCAGCTTATTTGTGGGACAGGGGCAAGATACGCAGTATTTT.

The V call is TRBV6-1, the J call TRBJ1-1; no clear D gene. Germline-derived CDR1 and CDR2 are MNHNS and SASEGT. V shed 2 bases and J shed 0 bases, with 10 bases lying between them. CDR3 length: 15 amino acids. CDR3: CASSEYPGMNTEAFF. CDR3 coding DNA: TGTGCCAGCAGTGAATACCCCGGTATGAACACTGAAGCTTTCTTT.

CDR3 sequence: CASSDTLLGTRGYTF. CDR3 bases: TGTGCCAGCAGCGATACCTTATTGGGTACCAGGGGCTACACCTTC. The chain employs TRBV7-9 and TRBJ1-2, with D unresolved. CDR1 SEHNR and CDR2 FQNEAQ come from the germline V gene (reference sequence). The CDR3 length is 15 residues. V lost 5 bases, J lost 8 bases, and 21 bases lay in between.

This chain links TRBV4-1 with TRBJ1-5, with 10 bases identical to TRBD1. Germline assignment: CDR1 MGHRA and CDR2 YSYEKL. The length of the CDR3 is 15 residues. Trimming took 4 bases from V and 8 from J; bases not matched to a gene: 8. The CDR3 coding sequence is TGCGCCAGCAGCCGCGACCGGACAGGGGGAGAGCCCCAGCATTTT. Its protein product is CASSRDRTGGEPQHF.

The chain uses TRBV18 and TRBJ1-1; 7 nucleotides match TRBD1. V lost 2 bases to trimming and J lost 4 bases; unmatched junction nucleotides: 7. Looked up from germline, CDR1 is KGHSH and CDR2 is LQKENI. CDR3 length: 15 residues. This CDR3 is CASSPGQVGGTEAFF. CDR3 DNA: TGTGCCAGCTCACCAGGACAGGTCGGCGGCACTGAAGCTTTCTTT.

As regards this clone: The same CDR3 is also encoded by other DNA sequences in this sample. This sequence joins TRBV19 and TRBJ2-7; 13 bases agree with TRBD2. Germline V gives CDR1 LNHDA, CDR2 SQIVND (reference sequence). The CDR3 runs 16 residues. After removal of 5 bases from V and 3 bases from J, the junction contained 7 bases not matched to a gene. CDR3 residues: CASSVLAGGPSYEQYF. The CDR3 DNA reads TGTGCCAGTAGTGTACTAGCGGGAGGGCCAAGCTACGAGCAGTACTTC.

The CDR3 is CASREGQSEAFF. The CDR3 coding sequence is TGCGCCAGCAGGGAGGGACAGAGTGAAGCTTTCTTT. The genes are TRBV5-1 and TRBJ1-1, with 7 bases identical to TRBD1. CDR3 length equals 12 residues. Germline V gene lookup returns CDR1 SGHRS and CDR2 YFSETQ. With V trimmed by 5 bases and J by 7 bases, 5 bases remained unmatched. The complete variable domain, with remaining parts taken from reference TRBV5-1 and TRBJ1-1, reads KAGVTQTPRYLIKTRGQQVTLSCSPISGHRSVSWYQQTPGQGLQFLFEYFSETQRNKGNFPGRFSGRQFSNSRSEMNVSTLELGDSALYLCASREGQSEAFFGQGTRLTVV.

V usage is TRBV13 and J usage is TRBJ2-7; D possibly corresponds to TRBD2 (5 bases). The germline V and J ends were trimmed by 1 base and 5 bases, with 12 bases remaining between them. Germline V lookup: CDR1 PRHDT, CDR2 FYEKMQ (reference sequence). The length of the CDR3 is 14 residues. The CDR3 reads CASSLELGLDEQYF. CDR3 nucleotides: TGTGCCAGCAGCTTAGAACTAGGGTTGGACGAGCAGTACTTC.

This rearrangement joins TRBV7-6 to TRBJ2-1; D call uncertain. Germline V gene sequence: CDR1 SGHVS, CDR2 FNYEAQ. V lost 1 base and J lost 6, with 10 bases in between. There are 14 residues in the CDR3. In nucleotides, the CDR3 is TGTGCCAGCAGCTTAGTGTATGAGTCCAATGAGCAGTTCTTC. Amino acid sequence: CASSLVYESNEQFF. Supplemented by reference TRBV7-6 and TRBJ2-1, the full variable domain reads GAGVSQSPRYKVTKRGQDVALRCDPISGHVSLYWYRQALGQGPEFLTYFNYEAQQDKSGLPNDRFSAERPEGSISTLTIQRTEQRDSAMYRCASSLVYESNEQFFGPGTRLTVL.

This sequence joins TRBV7-7 and TRBJ2-5, with TRBD2 matching over 11 bases. V was pared by 5 bases and J by 5 bases, with 4 bases of the junction left unmatched. The CDR3 has 14 amino acids. Germline V gene lookup returns CDR1 SSHAT and CDR2 FNYEAQ (reference sequence). This CDR3 is CASSKRLAGETQYF. As DNA, the CDR3 is TGTGCCAGCAGCAAACGACTAGCGGGGGAGACCCAGTACTTC.

V usage is TRBV4-2 and J usage is TRBJ1-3, with a weak D call TRBD1 (6 bases). The germline gives CDR1 LGHNA, CDR2 YNFKEQ. The CDR3 consists of 15 residues. V was cut by 2 bases and J by 0 bases, with 8 bases left in between. DNA for the CDR3: TGTGCCAGCAGCCAACCCAGGGGCTCTGGAAACACCATATATTTT. Translation gives CASSQPRGSGNTIYF.

The V call is TRBV9, the J call TRBJ2-7, with 10 bases lining up with TRBD1. Trimming took 3 bases from V and 5 from J; bases not matched to a gene: 8. There are 15 residues in the CDR3. Germline lookup yields CDR1 SGDLS and CDR2 YYNGEE. The CDR3 bases are TGTGCCAGCAGCGCCAGACAGGGGGCAGTAAACGAGCAGTACTTC. As protein: CASSARQGAVNEQYF.

The chain has TRBV5-4 and TRBJ1-3; D gene ambiguous. Germline CDR1 is SGHNT and CDR2 is YYREEE (reference sequence). The V and J ends lost 6 bases and 0 bases respectively, with 10 bases between them. The CDR3 has 14 amino acids. CDR3 loop: CASNPGPSGNTIYF. The CDR3 nucleotides are TGTGCCAGCAACCCAGGCCCCTCTGGAAACACCATATATTTT.

This sequence joins TRBV7-3 and TRBJ2-3; maybe TRBD2 (6 bases). Germline V lookup: CDR1 SGHTA, CDR2 FQGTGA. The CDR3 extends over 16 amino acids. V was cut by 4 bases and J by 8 bases, with 22 bases left in between. The CDR3 here is CASSSKRGLSSGTQYF. DNA for the CDR3: TGTGCCAGCAGCTCTAAACGGGGACTCTCTTCCGGTACGCAGTATTTT.

The J gene is TRBJ2-7, the V gene TRBV25-1; unclear D gene. CDR1 and CDR2 from the germline V gene are MGHDK and SYGVNS. The V end was cut by 4 bases, the J end by 6 bases, with 13 bases between. This CDR3 is 13 amino acids long. The CDR3 region has the DNA TGTGCCAGCAGTGTGGGCACACTTTCCGAGCAGTACTTC. Translating it yields CASSVGTLSEQYF.

This chain connects TRBV2 to TRBJ2-7, with D unresolved. Trimming cost V 3 bases and J 2 bases, with 2 bases left between them. Per germline, CDR1 SNHLY and CDR2 FYNNEI. The length of the CDR3 is 11 residues. This CDR3 reads CASSDTYEQYF. CDR3 nucleotide sequence: TGTGCCAGCAGTGATACCTACGAGCAGTACTTC. The full variable domain, with the rest looked up from reference TRBV2 and TRBJ2-7, is EPEVTQTPSHQVTQMGQEVILRCVPISNHLYFYWYRQILGQKVEFLVSFYNNEISEKSEIFDDQFSVERPDGSNFTLKIRSTKLEDSAMYFCASSDTYEQYFGPGTRLTVT.

The chain carries TRBV27 and TRBJ2-3; D is undetermined. Germline CDR1 is MNHEY and CDR2 is SMNVEV (reference sequence). The CDR3 is 16 residues long. Trimming cost V 2 bases and J 2 bases, with 14 bases left between them. CDR3 sequence: CASSLVARYHTDTQYF. The CDR3 coding sequence is TGTGCCAGCAGTTTAGTCGCGCGGTACCACACAGATACGCAGTATTTT.

This clone was seen just once. This chain uses TRBV7-9 with TRBJ2-1; TRBD2 agrees at 11 bases. Trimming removed 4 bases from V and 8 bases from J; junction bases left unmatched: 7. From germline, CDR1 is SEHNR and CDR2 FQNEAQ (reference sequence). The CDR3 sequence is 15 residues long. The chain's CDR3 is CASSWVAGGMDEQFF. In DNA, the CDR3 is TGTGCCAGCAGCTGGGTAGCGGGAGGGATGGATGAGCAGTTCTTC.